In its sample, the clone carrying this T cell receptor beta chain was seen many times. As yet, its antigen is unknown. The trim removed 5 bases at V and 7 bases at J, leaving 11 bases unmatched. The CDR3 consists of 16 residues. Germline assignment: CDR1 LNHDA and CDR2 SQIVND (reference sequence). TCRB transcripts that were expressed got sequenced, as all of the isolated RNA had been reverse transcribed. Sequencing used immunoSEQ multiplex PCR; TCRdb keeps in-frame clones, though not all of them. The top ten hold about 1% of the sample, which has over 300,000 clones, approximately 9.7% seen once. This entry is derived from a study of beta chain features in type 1 diabetes. A heparinised blood draw that averaged about 100 mL was obtained once from each donor. Purities over 95% were achieved in all sorted populations. Findings and limits, study-wide: VDJ junctions sequenced from type 1 diabetes patients showed fewer insertions and more deletions. Moderate but significant shortening of TCRB CDR3s was recorded in all four CD4+ subsets from Type 1 diabetes patients.

The TCR sequence derives from a man aged 25-40 years with type 1 diabetes. Sequenced: central memory CD4+ T cells from blood. The chain has TRBV19 and TRBJ1-1; 12 positions agree with TRBD1. CDR3 residues: CASSPGTGGLEDEAFF. The CDR3 DNA reads as TGTGCCAGTAGTCCCGGGACAGGGGGCTTAGAGGATGAAGCTTTCTTT. Variable domain in full (rest from reference TRBV19 and TRBJ1-1): DGGITQSPKYLFRKEGQNVTLSCEQNLNHDAMYWYRQDPGQGLRLIYYSQIVNDFQKGDIAEGYSVSREKKESFPLTVTSAQKNPTAFYLCASSPGTGGLEDEAFFGQGTRLTVV.